This note documents a single T cell receptor (beta chain) sequence. No cognate antigen has been identified for it. No base quality values were provided; no much bigger clone lies one nucleotide off. CDR1 LNHDA and CDR2 SQIVND are derived from the germline V gene (reference sequence). The CDR3 numbers 15 residues from cysteine through phenylalanine. The DNA shown is the 45-base CDR3, in frame from base 1. After removal of 6 bases from V and 0 bases from J, the junction retains 5 bases not matched to a gene. This sample was included in a study of PD-1 blockade in classical Hodgkin lymphoma (dated by TCRdb to 2020 to 2021). Notes on the research overall: Nivolumab dosing was 3 mg/kg intravenously every 2 weeks, continuing until either disease progression or unacceptable toxicity. The study used TCR beta sequencing and CyTOF to define a peripheral blood immune signature of response to PD-1 blockade in classical Hodgkin lymphoma. The paper as a whole reports these results and caveats: CD4+ but not CD8+ TCR diversity rose significantly by C4D1 (p=0.0027 vs p=0.16), most apparent in complete responders (p=0.02). Among trial patients, those achieving complete response had baseline diversity similar to that of newly diagnosed patients, while diversity was significantly lower in partial responders and progressors. Only a single clinical trial cohort was studied, and what caused the repertoire differences, possibly disease activity or prior therapy, remained undefined. Lower diversity was seen in patients whose nivolumab began less than 1 year after ASCT, and these patients were left out of later analyses so that immune reconstitution would not confound the results. Baseline TCR diversity was reported as lower in newly diagnosed patients than in healthy donors, and lower still in relapsed/refractory patients.

Interpreted using the paper, the time point label stands for: cycle 4 day 1 (C4D1), after five to seven weeks of nivolumab. Relapse after autologous stem cell transplantation had occurred in all trial patients, and cohorts A, B and C were distinguished by prior brentuximab vedotin exposure. The trial cohort included 50 to 70 patients with relapsed/refractory classical Hodgkin lymphoma, and each patient had a best overall response of complete response, partial response or progressive disease. Trial patients were treated with single-agent nivolumab in the multi-cohort phase II CheckMate 205 trial. An independent review committee assessed best overall response using the 2007 International Working Group response criteria. Trial PBMCs were collected immediately before nivolumab initiation (C1D1) and during therapy at cycle 2 day 1 and cycle 4 day 1. Peripheral blood was collected in 8 mL Vacutainer Cell Preparation Tubes, from which PBMCs were isolated by centrifugation and then cryopreserved.

The Qiagen DNeasy kit was used to extract genomic DNA both from unsorted PBMCs and from the negatively selected CD4+ and CD8+ fractions. TCR beta CDR3 regions were amplified by immunoSEQ multiplex PCR using primers annealing to V and J segments. A synthetic immune receptor repertoire was used to minimize amplification bias, and any remaining bias was removed computationally after sequencing. In the source study's methods: Repertoire diversity was quantified as the Shannon entropy index using custom Python scripts. Unsorted, CD4+ and CD8+ repertoires were analyzed separately, except for combined analyses in which CD4+ and CD8+ sequences were merged in silico. A clone counted as expanded when the clone's frequency after treatment rose at least 2-fold relative to C1D1, and clones undetected at baseline were given a pseudocount of 0.5. Singleton clones were defined as clones with 0 or 1 copy at C1D1, and non-singleton clones were defined as clones with 2 or more copies. Clones expanded in unsorted samples were labelled as CD4+, CD8+ or unknown by matching protein sequences in sorted samples from the same patient. Diversity changes from C1D1 to C4D1 were tested in paired samples using Wilcoxon tests. In TCRdb, the immuneACCESS table is reduced to in-frame sequences with V and J assigned. These tables do not hold every clone; where another copy was compared, an unresolved V gene accounts for under half, and the others remain unexplained. That table gives V, J and clone size, and the DNA gave D and trimming. Across this sample there are about 96,000 clones, with more than 85% seen only once. The top ten constitute roughly 2% of the sample.

This clonotype was obtained from a human donor with classical Hodgkin lymphoma. The source material was peripheral blood mononuclear cells (PBMCs), sampled before the fourth cycle of nivolumab. The chain is assembled from TRBV19 and TRBJ2-1, with 7 central nucleotides matching TRBD1. The CDR3 corresponds to CASRLDRSSYNEQFF. At the DNA level, the sequence is TGTGCCAGTAGGCTGGACAGGAGCTCCTACAATGAGCAGTTCTTC.